One sample yielded the 18 T cell receptor beta chains listed below, sequenced in a study of blood T cell repertoires in COVID-19. Data came from immunoSEQ multiplex PCR; TCRdb stores just in-frame clones and leaves some out. The table lists more than 150,000 clones, more than 80% of them singletons. Sequenced input: peripheral blood. Source of these receptors: a man aged 60 to 75 with acute or convalescent COVID-19.

J is TRBJ1-5 and V is TRBV10-2; 9 bases agree with TRBD1. Germline loops: CDR1 WSHSY, CDR2 SAAADI. The V segment lost 7 bases and the J segment 0 bases; nucleotides outside the gene matches: 7. CDR3 length equals 16 residues. This CDR3 is CASMSTGGNSNQPQHF. The CDR3 region has the DNA TGCGCCAGCATGTCGACAGGGGGGAATAGCAATCAGCCCCAGCATTTT.

This clone showed up just once. The J gene is TRBJ2-7, the V gene TRBV25-1; TRBD2 aligns across 9 bases. The CDR3 is made up of 16 amino acids. Germline V gene lookup returns CDR1 MGHDK and CDR2 SYGVNS. Trimming cost V 4 bases and J 3 bases; bases outside gene matches: 10. CDR3 in DNA: TGTGCCAGCAGTGTGACTGGGGTAGCGGGGGTCTACGAGCAGTACTTC. This sequence encodes CASSVTGVAGVYEQYF.

This clone showed up just a few times. The chain has TRBV18 and TRBJ1-1, with 12 positions matching TRBD1. CDR3 length equals 16 residues. The V and J ends lost 4 bases and 4 bases, in that order; junction bases with no gene match: 7. Germline V gene sequence: CDR1 KGHSH, CDR2 LQKENI. The chain's CDR3 is CASSRRDRGLRTEAFF. The CDR3 DNA follows: TGTGCCAGCTCACGCCGGGACAGGGGGCTTCGCACTGAAGCTTTCTTT.

The chain couples TRBV5-1 to TRBJ1-2, with 8 positions matching TRBD1. V lost 0 bases to trimming and J lost 4 bases; unmatched junction nucleotides: 5. Per the germline V gene, CDR1 is SGHRS and CDR2 is YFSETQ. The CDR3 runs to 15 residues. The CDR3 is CASSLGFGQGYGYTF. In nucleotides, the CDR3 is TGCGCCAGCAGCTTGGGGTTCGGACAGGGCTATGGCTACACCTTC.

The chain couples TRBV5-1 to TRBJ2-1; TRBD2 aligns across 7 bases. The CDR3 has 16 amino acids. The J segment lost 0 bases and the V segment lost 5 bases, leaving 8 bases of the junction unmatched. Germline V CDR1 and CDR2: SGHRS, YFSETQ. The DNA of the CDR3 is TGCGCCAGCAGTTGGAGCGGGGCGCGCTCCTACAATGAGCAGTTCTTC. Translated, it gives CASSWSGARSYNEQFF.

The chain couples TRBV2 to TRBJ2-2; the D is unclear. Deletions cut 2 bases from V and 1 base from J, with 5 bases between. The germline gives CDR1 SNHLY, CDR2 FYNNEI. The CDR3 has 14 residues. The CDR3 loop reads CASSERGNTGELFF. Here the CDR3 DNA reads TGTGCCAGCAGTGAAAGAGGGAACACCGGGGAGCTGTTTTTT.

The gene calls are TRBV7-2 and TRBJ2-1, with TRBD2 identical over 10 bases. In germline, CDR1 is SGHTA, CDR2 FQGNSA. With 1 base clipped from V and 8 bases from J, the junction kept 5 bases outside the gene matches. The length of the CDR3 is 15 residues. CDR3 region: CASSLVTSGPYEQFF. The CDR3 DNA reads as TGTGCCAGCAGCTTAGTGACTAGCGGGCCCTATGAGCAGTTCTTC.

The V gene is TRBV10-1, the J gene TRBJ2-1; 9 bases are shared with TRBD1. CDR1 is WNHNN and CDR2 is SYGVQD in the germline V gene (reference sequence). With 7 bases clipped from V and 4 bases from J, the junction kept 8 bases outside the gene matches. The CDR3 is 15 amino acids. CDR3 in amino acids: CASTPGQGGYNEQFF. Here the CDR3 DNA reads TGCGCCAGCACCCCGGGACAGGGAGGATACAATGAGCAGTTCTTC.

This chain connects TRBV3-1 (or the pseudogene TRBV3-2) to TRBJ1-1; D uncertain. Germline-derived CDR1 and CDR2 are LGHDT and YNNKEL (reference sequence). This CDR3 spans 15 amino acids. V dropped 5 bases and J dropped 0 bases, with 13 bases sitting between them. CDR3 DNA: TGTGCCAGCAGCAGGAACAGATTAATGAACACTGAAGCTTTCTTT. Translated, it gives CASSRNRLMNTEAFF.

In this sample, this clone turned up a few times. The chain joins TRBV29-1 to TRBJ1-1; 7 nucleotides align to TRBD1. The CDR3 is 11 amino acids. The ends lost 7 bases at V and 7 bases at J; junction bases unmatched: 6. Germline loops: CDR1 SQVTM, CDR2 ANQGSEA. The CDR3 DNA is TGCAGCGCCGGACAGGTAAATGAAGCTTTCTTT. Residues: CSAGQVNEAFF.

This clone was recorded once. CDR3 DNA sequence: TGTGCCATCAGGGGACAGGGCTCGGGAAACACCATATATTTT. It translates to CAIRGQGSGNTIYF. This chain uses TRBV10-3 with TRBJ1-3; 9 bases fit TRBD1. The CDR3 runs 14 residues. J was trimmed by 4 bases and V by 6 bases; bases with no gene match: 4. Germline V gene data show CDR1 as ENHRY and CDR2 as SYGVKD.

The chain combines TRBV10-3 with TRBJ1-1, with D hard to call. The CDR3 spans 13 residues. The ends were cut back, 6 bases at V and 0 bases at J, with 8 bases in the middle. CDR1 and CDR2 (germline): ENHRY, SYGVKD. CDR3 sequence reads: CAIRLTLNTEAFF. CDR3 sequence (DNA): TGTGCCATCAGATTGACTCTGAACACTGAAGCTTTCTTT.

This chain joins TRBV5-8 and TRBJ1-5; D is unclear. V lost 7 bases, J lost 3 bases, and 17 bases lay in between. CDR3 size: 15 residues. Per germline, CDR1 SGHTS and CDR2 YDEGEE. The CDR3 nucleotides read TGTGCCAGCTCTGCGGGAGCAGTTATCAATCAGCCCCAGCATTTT. It translates to CASSAGAVINQPQHF.

The chain employs TRBV5-1 and TRBJ1-4; 8 positions match TRBD1. CDR3 length equals 16 residues. Germline assignment: CDR1 SGHRS and CDR2 YFSETQ. Losses at the gene ends were 0 bases for V and 8 bases for J; bases not matched to a gene: 9. The CDR3 DNA follows: TGCGCCAGCAGCTTGGATTTAGGTGCAGGGGGCGAAAAACTGTTTTTT. Its protein product is CASSLDLGAGGEKLFF.

In nucleotides, the CDR3 is TGTGCCAGCAGCTTGATTACAGGGGAGAATTCACCCCTCCACTTT. It specifies CASSLITGENSPLHF. The chain employs TRBV7-8 and TRBJ1-6; 7 positions agree with TRBD1. V lost 3 bases to trimming and J lost 7 bases; unmatched junction nucleotides: 6. Germline lookup yields CDR1 SGHVS and CDR2 FQNEAQ. This CDR3 is 15 amino acids long.

This sequence joins TRBV11-2 and TRBJ2-7; 7 bases align to TRBD1. The CDR3 sequence is 18 residues long. V dropped 7 bases and J dropped 0; count of bases not matched to a gene: 18. CDR1 and CDR2 (germline): SGHAT, FQNNGV. The CDR3 loop reads CASKTYFGRGTDSYEQYF. The CDR3 nucleotides read TGTGCCAGCAAAACTTATTTCGGCAGGGGGACAGACTCCTACGAGCAGTACTTC.

This chain connects TRBV10-2 to TRBJ2-7, with 10 bases that match TRBD1. The CDR3 is 13 amino acids. J gave up 2 bases and V 11 bases, and 6 bases lay outside the gene matches. Looked up from germline, CDR1 is WSHSY and CDR2 is SAAADI. The CDR3 DNA sequence: TGCGCCGCCTCCGGGACAGGGGCCTACGAGCAGTACTTC. It yields the protein CAASGTGAYEQYF.

The chain employs TRBV18 and TRBJ1-6; D is undetermined. With 4 bases removed from V and 6 bases from J, the gap between germline ends came to 16 bases. Germline V CDR1 and CDR2: KGHSH, LQKENI. This CDR3 is built from 16 residues. As DNA, the CDR3 is TGTGCCAGCTCACGAGAGGTCCCGCGCCGTAATTCACCCCTCCACTTT. This encodes CASSREVPRRNSPLHF.